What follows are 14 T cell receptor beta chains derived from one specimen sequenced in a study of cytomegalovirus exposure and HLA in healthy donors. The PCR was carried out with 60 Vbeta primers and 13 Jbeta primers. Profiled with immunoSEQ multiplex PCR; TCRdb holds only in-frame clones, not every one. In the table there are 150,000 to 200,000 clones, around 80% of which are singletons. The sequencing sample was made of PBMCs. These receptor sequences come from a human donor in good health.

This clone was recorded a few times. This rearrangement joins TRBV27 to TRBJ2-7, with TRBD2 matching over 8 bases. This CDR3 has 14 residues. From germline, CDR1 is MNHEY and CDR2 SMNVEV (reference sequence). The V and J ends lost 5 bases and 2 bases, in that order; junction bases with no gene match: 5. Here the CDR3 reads CASSSSGETYEQYF. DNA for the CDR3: TGTGCCAGCAGTAGTAGCGGGGAGACCTACGAGCAGTACTTC.

The CDR3 is CASSQEILEGRTYGYTF. The CDR3 DNA follows: TGCGCCAGCAGCCAAGAAATTCTGGAGGGTAGGACCTATGGCTACACCTTC. The gene calls are TRBV4-1 and TRBJ1-2, with no clear D. Germline CDR1 reads MGHRA; CDR2 reads YSYEKL. This CDR3 contains 17 residues. With 0 bases removed from V and 4 bases from J, the gap between germline ends came to 18 bases.

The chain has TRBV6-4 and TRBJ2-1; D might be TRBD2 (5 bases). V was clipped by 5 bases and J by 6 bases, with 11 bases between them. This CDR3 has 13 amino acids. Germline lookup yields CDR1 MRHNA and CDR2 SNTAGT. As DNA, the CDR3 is TGTGCCAGCAGTAATACAGAGGGCAATGAGCAGTTCTTC. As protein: CASSNTEGNEQFF.

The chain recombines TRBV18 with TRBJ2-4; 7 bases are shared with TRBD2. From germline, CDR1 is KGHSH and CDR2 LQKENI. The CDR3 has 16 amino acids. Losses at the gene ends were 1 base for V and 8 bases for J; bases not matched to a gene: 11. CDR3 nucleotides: TGTGCCAGCTCACCACGATTGAAACAGGCGGGAGACATTCAGTACTTC. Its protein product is CASSPRLKQAGDIQYF.

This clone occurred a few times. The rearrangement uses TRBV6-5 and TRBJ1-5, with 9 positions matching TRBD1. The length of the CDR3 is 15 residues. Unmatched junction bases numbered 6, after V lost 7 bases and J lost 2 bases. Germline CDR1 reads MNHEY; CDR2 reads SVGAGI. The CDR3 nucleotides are TGTGCCAGCAAGATACAGGGGGCTGGCAATCAGCCCCAGCATTTT. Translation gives CASKIQGAGNQPQHF.

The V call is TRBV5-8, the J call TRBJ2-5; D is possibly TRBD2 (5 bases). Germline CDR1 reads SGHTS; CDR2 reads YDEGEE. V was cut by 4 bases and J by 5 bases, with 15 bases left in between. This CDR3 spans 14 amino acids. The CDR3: CASSGVLVPETQYF. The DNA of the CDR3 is TGTGCCAGCAGCGGAGTACTAGTCCCCGAGACCCAGTACTTC.

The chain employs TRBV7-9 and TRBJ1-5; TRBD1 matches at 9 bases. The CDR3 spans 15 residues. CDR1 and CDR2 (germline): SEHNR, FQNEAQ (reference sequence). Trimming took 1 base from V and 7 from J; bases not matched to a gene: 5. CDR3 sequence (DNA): TGTGCCAGCAGCTTAGACGGGACAGGGACCCAGCCCCAGCATTTT. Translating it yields CASSLDGTGTQPQHF.

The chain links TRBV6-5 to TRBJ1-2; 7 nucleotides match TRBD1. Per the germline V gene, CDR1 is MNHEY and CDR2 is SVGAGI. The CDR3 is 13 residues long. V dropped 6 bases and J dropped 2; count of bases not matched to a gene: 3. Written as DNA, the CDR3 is TGTGCCAGCAGCGCGGGACAGAACTATGGCTACACCTTC. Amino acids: CASSAGQNYGYTF.

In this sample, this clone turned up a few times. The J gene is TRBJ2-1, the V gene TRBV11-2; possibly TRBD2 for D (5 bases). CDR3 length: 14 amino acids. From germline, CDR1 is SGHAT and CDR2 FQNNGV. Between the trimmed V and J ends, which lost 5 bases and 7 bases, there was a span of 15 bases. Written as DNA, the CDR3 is TGTGCCAGCAGCGGAACGGGGTTTCAGAATGAGCAGTTCTTC. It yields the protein CASSGTGFQNEQFF. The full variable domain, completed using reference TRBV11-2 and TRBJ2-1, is EAGVAQSPRYKIIEKRQSVAFWCNPISGHATLYWYQQILGQGPKLLIQFQNNGVVDDSQLPKDRFSAERLKGVDSTLKIQPAKLEDSAVYLCASSGTGFQNEQFFGPGTRLTVL.

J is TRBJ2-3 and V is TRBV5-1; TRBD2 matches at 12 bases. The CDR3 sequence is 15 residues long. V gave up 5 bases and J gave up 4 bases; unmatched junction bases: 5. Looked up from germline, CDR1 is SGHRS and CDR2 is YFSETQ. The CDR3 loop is CASRASGGAPDTQYF. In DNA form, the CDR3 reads TGCGCCAGCAGGGCTAGCGGGGGGGCCCCAGATACGCAGTATTTT.

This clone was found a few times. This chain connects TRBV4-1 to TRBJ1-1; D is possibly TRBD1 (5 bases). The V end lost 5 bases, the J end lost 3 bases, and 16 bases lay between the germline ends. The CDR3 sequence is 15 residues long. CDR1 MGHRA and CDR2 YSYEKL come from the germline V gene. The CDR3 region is CASSSSDNGDTEAFF. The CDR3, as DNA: TGCGCCAGCAGCTCCTCGGACAATGGGGACACTGAAGCTTTCTTT.

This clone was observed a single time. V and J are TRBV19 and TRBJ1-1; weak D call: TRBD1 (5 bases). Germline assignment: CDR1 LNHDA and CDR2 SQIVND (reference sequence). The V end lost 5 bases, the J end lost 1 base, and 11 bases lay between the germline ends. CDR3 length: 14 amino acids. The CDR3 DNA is TGTGCCAGTAGTGTGTGGGGGGGGAACACTGAAGCTTTCTTT. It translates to CASSVWGGNTEAFF.

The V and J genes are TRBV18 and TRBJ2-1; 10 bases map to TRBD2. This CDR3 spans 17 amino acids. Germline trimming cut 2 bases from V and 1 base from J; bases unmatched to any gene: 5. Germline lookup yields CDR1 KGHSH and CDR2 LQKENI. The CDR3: CASSPETSGVSYNEQFF. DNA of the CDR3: TGTGCCAGCTCACCAGAAACTAGCGGGGTTTCCTACAATGAGCAGTTCTTC.

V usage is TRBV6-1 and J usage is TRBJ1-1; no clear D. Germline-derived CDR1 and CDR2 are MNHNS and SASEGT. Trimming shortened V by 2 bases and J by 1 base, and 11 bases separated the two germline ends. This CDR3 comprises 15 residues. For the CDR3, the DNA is TGTGCCAGCAGTGAACCAAACAGTGGGAACACTGAAGCTTTCTTT. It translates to CASSEPNSGNTEAFF.